The 14 T cell receptor beta chains reported below all come from one sample, sequenced in a study of lymphopenia after photon versus proton radiotherapy. The protocol was immunoSEQ multiplex PCR, while the TCRdb copy is restricted to in-frame clones and leaves out a portion. The table has some 42,000 clones, under 85% seen once; the top ten hold around a quarter. The sample here was peripheral blood, taken from a patient treated with proton-based radiotherapy. The source of these receptors is a woman in her sixties or seventies with pancreatic cancer.

The rearrangement links TRBV30 to TRBJ2-1; the match to TRBD2 covers 10 bases. Losses at the gene ends were 4 bases for V and 9 bases for J; bases not matched to a gene: 3. This CDR3 spans 12 amino acids. CDR1 is GTSNPN, CDR2 SVGIG, per germline (reference sequence). The chain's CDR3 is CAWTSGSGEQFF. In nucleotides, the CDR3 is TGTGCCTGGACTAGCGGGAGCGGTGAGCAGTTCTTC.

The genes are TRBV25-1 and TRBJ1-5, with a weak D call TRBD1 (6 bases). The length of the CDR3 is 13 residues. CDR1 MGHDK and CDR2 SYGVNS come from the germline V gene. V shed 5 bases and J shed 6 bases, with 11 bases lying between them. The CDR3 nucleotides are TGTGCCAGCAGTTCCACAGGGAGTCAGCCCCAGCATTTT. It encodes CASSSTGSQPQHF.

V and J are TRBV7-4 and TRBJ2-7; TRBD1 matches at 8 bases. After removal of 0 bases from V and 2 bases from J, the junction contained 9 bases not matched to a gene. The CDR3 contains 17 residues. Per germline, CDR1 SGHVT and CDR2 SQSDAQ. CDR3 nucleotide sequence: TGTGCCAGCAGCTTAGCGGTCTGGCAGGGGGCGACCTACGAGCAGTACTTC. Encoded protein: CASSLAVWQGATYEQYF.

The rearrangement links TRBV19 to TRBJ1-1, with D perhaps matching TRBD1 (5 bases). The V end lost 5 bases, the J end lost 1 base, and 17 bases lay between the germline ends. CDR1 and CDR2 (germline): LNHDA, SQIVND (reference sequence). The CDR3 is 16 residues long. In DNA form, the CDR3 reads TGTGCCAGTAGTCCCCAGGGTCCGCTAAAGAACACTGAAGCTTTCTTT. It specifies CASSPQGPLKNTEAFF. Based on the CDR3 plus reference TRBV19 and TRBJ1-1, the full variable domain is DGGITQSPKYLFRKEGQNVTLSCEQNLNHDAMYWYRQDPGQGLRLIYYSQIVNDFQKGDIAEGYSVSREKKESFPLTVTSAQKNPTAFYLCASSPQGPLKNTEAFFGQGTRLTVV.

DNA for the CDR3: TGTGCCAGCAGTTTGAAACTACAAGAGACCCAGTACTTC. Amino acids: CASSLKLQETQYF. The J gene is TRBJ2-5, the V gene TRBV6-6, with unresolved D. V lost 4 bases and J 2 bases, leaving 8 bases between the germline ends. Looked up from germline, CDR1 is MNHNY and CDR2 is SVGAGI (reference sequence). The length of the CDR3 is 13 residues.

The CDR3 sequence: CASSVVGDGRRGETQYF. As DNA, the CDR3 is TGTGCCAGCAGCGTAGTAGGTGACGGGAGGCGGGGAGAGACCCAGTACTTC. The chain has TRBV9 and TRBJ2-5; 7 nucleotides align to TRBD2. The CDR3 is 17 residues long. Germline trimming cut 0 bases from V and 4 bases from J; bases unmatched to any gene: 12. Per the germline V gene, CDR1 is SGDLS and CDR2 is YYNGEE.

Comment on this clone: Other DNA sequences in the same sample also yield this CDR3. V usage is TRBV25-1 and J usage is TRBJ2-3; D uncertain. The V end lost 1 base, the J end lost 4 bases, and 3 bases lay between the germline ends. This CDR3 is 12 amino acids long. Germline CDR1 and CDR2: MGHDK and SYGVNS. The DNA of the CDR3 is TGTGCCAGCAGTGAATCAGCAGATACGCAGTATTTT. As protein: CASSESADTQYF.

The chain is built from TRBV14 and TRBJ1-4, with D possibly matching TRBD1 (5 bases). Germline V CDR1 and CDR2: SGHDN, FVKESK. Trimming shortened V by 7 bases and J by 5 bases, and 17 bases separated the two germline ends. The CDR3 has 15 residues. The CDR3 here is CASTPRGAGNEKLFF. Here the CDR3 DNA reads TGTGCCAGCACCCCAAGAGGGGCAGGGAATGAAAAACTGTTTTTT.

J is TRBJ1-1 and V is TRBV30; weak D call: TRBD1 (5 bases). This CDR3 spans 13 amino acids. Looked up from germline, CDR1 is GTSNPN and CDR2 is SVGIG (reference sequence). As DNA, the CDR3 is TGTGCTCGAAAAGGGGAATATGGCACTGAAGCTTTCTTT. This encodes CARKGEYGTEAFF.

This chain connects TRBV4-1 to TRBJ2-5, with D tentatively TRBD1 (6 bases). The CDR3 totals 13 residues. Trimming removed 5 bases at V and 4 bases at J, with 11 bases between. Looked up from germline, CDR1 is MGHRA and CDR2 is YSYEKL. CDR3 in DNA: TGCGCCAGCAGCGGCGACAGGTCAGAGACCCAGTACTTC. As protein: CASSGDRSETQYF.

In this sample, this clone turned up a few times. The V and J genes are TRBV11-2 and TRBJ1-3, with a weak D call TRBD1 (5 bases). Germline CDR1 is SGHAT and CDR2 is FQNNGV. With 3 bases removed from V and 5 bases from J, the gap between germline ends came to 14 bases. This CDR3 is 15 amino acids long. The CDR3 sequence is CASSFAEVGRNTIYF. The DNA of the CDR3 is TGTGCCAGCAGCTTCGCGGAGGTGGGACGAAACACCATATATTTT.

The rearrangement links TRBV11-2 to TRBJ2-7; no definite D call. Germline V gene lookup returns CDR1 SGHAT and CDR2 FQNNGV. The V gene lost 1 base and the J gene lost 2 bases, with 0 bases spanning the gap. There are 11 residues in the CDR3. The CDR3 sequence is CASSLAYEQYF. The CDR3 nucleotides are TGTGCCAGCAGCTTAGCCTACGAGCAGTACTTC.

In this sample, this clone turned up once. V gene TRBV4-2 combines with J gene TRBJ2-1, with 7 bases aligning to TRBD2. Germline V gives CDR1 LGHNA, CDR2 YNFKEQ. The V segment lost 2 bases and the J segment 7 bases; nucleotides outside the gene matches: 11. The CDR3 length is 16 residues. Here the CDR3 reads CASSQTAGEGGNEQFF. The CDR3 nucleotides read TGTGCCAGCAGCCAAACGGCGGGAGAGGGTGGGAATGAGCAGTTCTTC.

V gene TRBV19 combines with J gene TRBJ2-7, with 10 nucleotides matching TRBD2. The CDR3 totals 16 residues. The trim removed 0 bases at V and 2 bases at J, leaving 4 bases unmatched. CDR1 is LNHDA and CDR2 is SQIVND in the germline V gene (reference sequence). CDR3 in DNA: TGTGCCAGTAGTATAGATAGCGGGAGGCCAACCTACGAGCAGTACTTC. Translated: CASSIDSGRPTYEQYF.